Below, 15 T cell receptor beta chains from the same sample are listed, as sequenced in a study of T cell responses to AZD1222 COVID-19 vaccine (dated by TCRdb to the early 2020s). The label giving this sample's time point can be read as: baseline before first vaccination. The treatment or condition tag for this specimen amounts to: meningococcal conjugate vaccine given as trial control. The method behind the library was the immunoSEQ multiplex PCR assay. TCRdb's version of the immuneACCESS table is confined to in-frame rearrangements and falls short of the full clone set. An unresolved V gene accounts for under half of the shortfall where checked; the remainder is of unknown origin. The sample records 110,000 or so clones, approximately 90% of which are singletons. Of the sample, around 3.3% is held by the ten largest clones. Specimen: peripheral blood, collected on day 0 of MenACWY control vaccination. The source of these receptors is an adult in good health.

The rearrangement joins TRBV19 to TRBJ1-5, with D possibly matching TRBD1 (5 bases). Germline loops: CDR1 LNHDA, CDR2 SQIVND (reference sequence). The CDR3 covers 17 residues. V was trimmed by 6 bases and J by 0 bases, leaving 18 bases between them. For the CDR3, the DNA is TGTGCCAGTAGCGACCGTCAGACAGTAATTAGCAATCAGCCCCAGCATTTT. Amino acid sequence: CASSDRQTVISNQPQHF.

The rearrangement uses TRBV7-2 and TRBJ2-1; the D is unclear. V lost 1 base, J lost 2 bases, and 9 bases lay in between. Per germline, CDR1 SGHTA and CDR2 FQGNSA. The CDR3 runs to 15 residues. The CDR3 protein is CASSLVFSAYNEQFF. In nucleotides, the CDR3 is TGTGCCAGCAGCTTAGTTTTCTCCGCCTACAATGAGCAGTTCTTC.

The chain combines TRBV6-6 with TRBJ2-7; TRBD1 or TRBD2 may be the D gene (7 bases each). V lost 4 bases, J lost 6 bases, and 16 bases lay in between. CDR3 size: 14 residues. Per the germline V gene, CDR1 is MNHNY and CDR2 is SVGAGI (reference sequence). The CDR3 protein is CASSSKQGGGEQYF. DNA for the CDR3: TGTGCCAGCAGTTCTAAGCAGGGGGGGGGCGAGCAGTACTTC.

CDR3 sequence: CASSLEVGGFYEQYF. The CDR3 nucleotides read TGTGCCAGCAGCTTAGAAGTCGGCGGGTTCTACGAGCAGTACTTC. The chain couples TRBV7-9 to TRBJ2-7; possibly TRBD2 for D (5 bases). The ends were cut back, 1 base at V and 3 bases at J, with 13 bases in the middle. Germline assignment: CDR1 SEHNR and CDR2 FQNEAQ (reference sequence). The CDR3 runs 15 residues.

This rearrangement joins TRBV25-1 to TRBJ2-1; possibly TRBD2 for D (5 bases). Germline V gene sequence: CDR1 MGHDK, CDR2 SYGVNS. V lost 3 bases and J lost 0, with 15 bases in between. The CDR3 spans 17 residues. The CDR3: CASSDPTGRGSYNEQFF. CDR3 nucleotide sequence: TGTGCCAGCAGTGACCCAACCGGACGGGGCTCCTACAATGAGCAGTTCTTC.

A single count supports this clone. The chain combines TRBV9 with TRBJ1-1; D is ambiguous. V was cut by 4 bases and J by 5 bases, with 15 bases left in between. Germline assignment: CDR1 SGDLS and CDR2 YYNGEE. The CDR3 contains 14 residues. Here the CDR3 reads CASSLLVGFTEAFF. The CDR3 region has the DNA TGTGCCAGCAGCCTCCTTGTAGGGTTTACTGAAGCTTTCTTT.

The genes are TRBV9 and TRBJ2-2; TRBD2 matches 11 bases. The CDR3 totals 15 residues. V gave up 5 bases and J gave up 6 bases; unmatched junction bases: 6. The V gene's germline CDR1 is SGDLS and CDR2 YYNGEE. The DNA for the CDR3 is TGTGCCAGCAGTATAGCGGGGGGGCCATCCGGGGAGCTGTTTTTT. This gives the protein CASSIAGGPSGELFF.

The sample holds a few counts of this clone. The chain employs TRBV6-1 and TRBJ1-1; D unresolved. This CDR3 is built from 15 residues. Germline CDR1 reads MNHNS; CDR2 reads SASEGT. V lost 0 bases, J lost 3 bases, and 11 bases lay in between. The CDR3 loop is CASSEARGWYTEAFF. The CDR3 coding sequence is TGTGCCAGCAGTGAAGCTCGAGGGTGGTACACTGAAGCTTTCTTT.

This clone has a single count. The chain links TRBV7-9 to TRBJ1-2, with D maybe TRBD1 (5 bases). V was shortened by 1 base and J by 10 bases, with 16 bases between the two germline ends. Germline V gene sequence: CDR1 SEHNR, CDR2 FQNEAQ (reference sequence). The CDR3 has 14 residues. CDR3 in amino acids: CASSLEGPELYYTF. CDR3 coding DNA: TGTGCCAGCAGCTTAGAGGGACCCGAACTCTACTACACCTTC.

The chain employs TRBV14 and TRBJ1-1; D gene ambiguous. The CDR3 loop spans 16 amino acids. Germline CDR1 is SGHDN and CDR2 is FVKESK. Trimming cost V 1 base and J 0 bases, with 12 bases left between them. As DNA, the CDR3 is TGTGCCAGCAGCCAAGTTCGGGTGGGGATGAACACTGAAGCTTTCTTT. It codes for CASSQVRVGMNTEAFF. The whole variable domain, filled in from reference TRBV14 and TRBJ1-1, reads EAGVTQFPSHSVIEKGQTVTLRCDPISGHDNLYWYRRVMGKEIKFLLHFVKESKQDESGMPNNRFLAERTGGTYSTLKVQPAELEDSGVYFCASSQVRVGMNTEAFFGQGTRLTVV.

The chain carries TRBV5-4 and TRBJ1-2; 8 bases align to TRBD1. In germline, CDR1 is SGHNT, CDR2 YYREEE (reference sequence). This CDR3 is 16 amino acids long. V was pared by 2 bases and J by 1 base, with 7 bases of the junction left unmatched. The CDR3 sequence: CASSLGQGLYNYGYTF. In nucleotides, the CDR3 is TGTGCCAGCAGCTTAGGACAGGGCCTATATAACTATGGCTACACCTTC.

The chain combines TRBV27 with TRBJ1-2, with D uncertain. The CDR3 is made up of 14 amino acids. Germline assignment: CDR1 MNHEY and CDR2 SMNVEV (reference sequence). The V and J ends lost 5 bases and 4 bases respectively, with 14 bases between them. The chain's CDR3 is CASSRTLRGYGYTF. CDR3 sequence (DNA): TGTGCCAGCAGTCGGACCTTGCGGGGCTATGGCTACACCTTC.

The chain employs TRBV5-1 and TRBJ1-1, with no clear D. The germline CDR1 and CDR2 sequences are SGHRS and YFSETQ. CDR3 length equals 13 residues. The V end lost 3 bases, the J end lost 1 base, and 7 bases lay between the germline ends. Here the CDR3 reads CASSSVGNTEAFF. The CDR3 nucleotides are TGCGCCAGCAGCTCAGTGGGGAACACTGAAGCTTTCTTT. Full variable domain (outside the CDR3, taken from reference TRBV5-1 and TRBJ1-1): KAGVTQTPRYLIKTRGQQVTLSCSPISGHRSVSWYQQTPGQGLQFLFEYFSETQRNKGNFPGRFSGRQFSNSRSEMNVSTLELGDSALYLCASSSVGNTEAFFGQGTRLTVV.

The genes are TRBV5-4 and TRBJ2-1, with 10 bases fitting TRBD1. J was trimmed by 9 bases and V by 2 bases; bases with no gene match: 8. Germline assignment: CDR1 SGHNT and CDR2 YYREEE (reference sequence). The CDR3 loop spans 15 amino acids. The CDR3 protein is CASSFGTGVAVEQFF. CDR3 nucleotides: TGTGCCAGCAGCTTTGGGACAGGGGTTGCAGTTGAGCAGTTCTTC.

The chain has TRBV6-2 or TRBV6-3 and TRBJ2-5; 10 nucleotides agree with TRBD1. Germline V CDR1 and CDR2: MNHEY, SVGEGT. The CDR3 has 15 residues. V gave up 2 bases and J gave up 5 bases; unmatched junction bases: 5. The DNA for the CDR3 is TGTGCCAGCAGTTACCGGACAGGGGGTGTTGAGACCCAGTACTTC. Its translation is CASSYRTGGVETQYF.